This T cell receptor beta chain appears in the sequencing data of a study of response to subunit inactivated influenza vaccine. The study's findings and limits: There was a suggestion from the authors that each seasonal influenza vaccination recruits few new T cells.

Germline CDR1 reads SQVTM; CDR2 reads ANQGSEA. CDR3 length equals 13 residues. With 6 bases clipped from V and 4 bases from J, the junction kept 5 bases outside the gene matches. On this clonotype: The target antigen is unknown.

TCRdb reanalysed the RT-PCR reads using MiXCR and keeps one entry per CDR3 protein. The sample carries 550,000 to 650,000 distinct CDR3 sequences, 10% to 15% recorded once. The receptor was isolated from a man aged 50-60 years who received an inactivated influenza vaccine. Specimen: PBMCs from blood, collected on the day of vaccination. This chain joins TRBV29-1 and TRBJ2-2, with 7 bases identical to TRBD1. As DNA, the CDR3 is TGCAGCGTGAGGGCAGGGGGCACCGGGGAGCTGTTTTTT. Protein sequence: CSVRAGGTGELFF.